The clone carrying this T cell receptor (beta chain) was detected a few times. The antigen is not known. The data were obtained in a study of T cell responses to AZD1222 COVID-19 vaccine. Background on the study: Pooling was applied to second doses at about 4 or about 12 weeks. Findings and caveats of the study: Donor demographics were predominantly white British with a female majority; clonal diversity may be underestimated. The peak T cell response came first, and repertoires were sampled only after it. The study reported that nearly half of spike-specific TCRs target unmutated variant regions.

Using immunoSEQ multiplex PCR, the repertoire was profiled, and TCRdb retains in-frame clones only, with some absent. This table has tens of thousands of clones, more than 75% appearing once. This CDR3 region has 15 residues. V lost 3 bases and J lost 1, with 9 bases in between. Germline V gives CDR1 SGHVS, CDR2 FNYEAQ. The receptor was derived from an adult in good health. The sequences come from peripheral blood, collected on day 0 of AZD1222 vaccination. The V call is TRBV7-6, the J call TRBJ1-4, with no clear D. The DNA for the CDR3 is TGTGCCAGCAGCTTTCGAATCGAAACTAATGAAAAACTGTTTTTT. This sequence encodes CASSFRIETNEKLFF.